Following are 4 T cell receptor beta chains from one sample sequenced in a study of identical twins' blood T cells. One entry per CDR3 protein results from TCRdb running MiXCR on the 5' RACE reads. The sample holds 350,000 to 450,000 distinct CDR3 sequences, roughly 27% seen once. The source material was PBMCs. Receptors were obtained from a woman aged 18 to 55 in good health.

At least ten counts were recorded for this clonotype. The chain joins TRBV10-2 to TRBJ2-3; D might be TRBD2 (5 bases). Germline V CDR1 and CDR2: WSHSY, SAAADI. The V gene lost 4 bases and the J gene lost 1 base, with 6 bases spanning the gap. CDR3 length: 13 residues. The CDR3 protein is CASSVGGTDTQYF. The CDR3 nucleotides read TGCGCCAGCAGTGTCGGGGGCACAGATACGCAGTATTTT.

This clonotype has just a few counts. CDR3 region: CASSPPGLAREQFF. For the CDR3, the DNA is TGTGCCAGCAGCCCCCCGGGACTAGCTCGTGAGCAGTTCTTC. This chain links TRBV9 with TRBJ2-1, with 9 bases lining up with TRBD2. The CDR3 sequence is 14 residues long. V lost 4 bases, J lost 9 bases, and 8 bases stayed unmatched. Germline assignment: CDR1 SGDLS and CDR2 YYNGEE.

This clonotype was observed a handful of times. The rearrangement uses TRBV12-3 or TRBV12-4 and TRBJ1-6; D remains ambiguous. The CDR3 length is 14 residues. With 3 bases removed from V and 9 bases from J, the gap between germline ends came to 12 bases. In DNA form, the CDR3 reads TGTGCCAGCAGTTTTTGGCAGGTGTTTTCACCCCTCCACTTT. Translated: CASSFWQVFSPLHF.

The J gene is TRBJ1-1, the V gene TRBV12-3 or TRBV12-4; D is perhaps TRBD1 (5 bases). The V end lost 5 bases, the J end lost 4 bases, and 11 bases lay between the germline ends. This CDR3 region has 13 residues. The CDR3 is CASSRDLSTEAFF. The CDR3 DNA follows: TGTGCCAGCAGTCGGGACCTGAGCACTGAAGCTTTCTTT.